The clone carrying this TCR beta chain was counted a few times. There are 16 residues in the CDR3. After removal of 5 bases from V and 5 bases from J, the junction contained 7 bases not matched to a gene. CDR1 and CDR2 from the germline V gene are MNHEY and SMNVEV (reference sequence). The source of the sample is a study of blood T cell repertoires in COVID-19. Across the whole study: PBMCs, B-cell-depleted T cells, or T cells provided the cDNA or gDNA that made up the material.

Original processing notes: Estimates of nucleated cell counts were drawn from the amplification of reference gene primers. Assay: immunoSEQ multiplex PCR; the TCRdb copy retains only in-frame clones and omits some. That table is the source of V, J and clone size, and D and trimming were worked out from the DNA. Among fewer than 250,000 clones listed, roughly 84% were seen once. Sequencing was performed on peripheral blood. This chain joins TRBV27 and TRBJ2-5; 14 nucleotides line up with TRBD2. The receptor comes from a woman of 80 years or more with COVID-19, enrolled during active disease. The CDR3 here is CASSASTSGGAETQYF. The CDR3 DNA follows: TGTGCCAGCAGTGCCTCGACTAGCGGGGGGGCGGAGACCCAGTACTTC.